What follows are 9 T cell receptor beta chains derived from one specimen sequenced in a study of cytomegalovirus exposure and HLA in healthy donors. The PCR used 60 Vbeta and 13 Jbeta primers. Measured with immunoSEQ multiplex PCR; TCRdb has only the in-frame clones, and not every one. Of roughly 150,000 clones listed, 75% to 90% are singletons. The specimen was PBMCs. The receptors come from a female donor in good health and CMV-seronegative.

The chain recombines TRBV6-6 with TRBJ2-7; possibly TRBD2 for D (6 bases). The germline V and J ends were trimmed by 6 bases and 5 bases, with 17 bases remaining between them. The germline gives CDR1 MNHNY, CDR2 SVGAGI (reference sequence). This CDR3 is 14 amino acids long. CDR3 in amino acids: CASRLRDARDEQYF. The CDR3 coding sequence is TGTGCCAGCAGGCTGCGGGACGCGAGGGACGAGCAGTACTTC.

The genes are TRBV2 and TRBJ2-7; TRBD1 matches 12 bases. Germline assignment: CDR1 SNHLY and CDR2 FYNNEI. This CDR3 has 14 amino acids. J gave up 3 bases and V 9 bases, and 6 bases lay outside the gene matches. CDR3 nucleotides: TGTGCCAGGGGGGACAGGGGGCTCGGCTACGAGCAGTACTTC. Protein sequence: CARGDRGLGYEQYF.

This sequence joins TRBV7-9 and TRBJ1-1, with 7 positions matching TRBD1. The V gene end was trimmed by 4 bases and the J gene end by 1 base; junction bases not matched to a gene: 6. The CDR3 extends over 15 amino acids. CDR1 is SEHNR, CDR2 FQNEAQ, per germline (reference sequence). The CDR3 sequence: CASSSYRGPNTEAFF. The CDR3 DNA follows: TGTGCCAGCAGCTCGTACAGGGGCCCGAACACTGAAGCTTTCTTT.

The chain uses TRBV5-1 and TRBJ2-7; possibly TRBD1 for D (5 bases). CDR3 length: 16 amino acids. Per germline, CDR1 SGHRS and CDR2 YFSETQ. Trimming took off 0 bases at V and 2 bases at J, with 15 bases between the two ends. The chain's CDR3 is CASSLGIARVTYEQYF. CDR3 DNA sequence: TGCGCCAGCAGCTTGGGAATTGCCAGGGTAACCTACGAGCAGTACTTC.

V usage is TRBV28 and J usage is TRBJ2-3; 9 bases line up with TRBD2. This CDR3 spans 14 amino acids. With 3 bases clipped from V and 7 bases from J, the junction kept 5 bases outside the gene matches. CDR1 MDHEN and CDR2 SYDVKM come from the germline V gene. Here the CDR3 reads CASSLSGTSNTQYF. CDR3 bases: TGTGCCAGCAGTTTGTCGGGGACTAGCAATACGCAGTATTTT.

This sequence joins TRBV6-1 and TRBJ2-5, with TRBD1 matching over 8 bases. This CDR3 spans 15 amino acids. The germline V gene encodes CDR1 MNHNS and CDR2 SASEGT. V trimming: 5 bases; J trimming: 2 bases; junction bases outside the gene matches: 7. The CDR3 loop reads CASSTPGQGQETQYF. DNA of the CDR3: TGTGCCAGCAGTACCCCAGGACAGGGTCAAGAGACCCAGTACTTC.

The CDR3 bases are TGCGCCAGCAGCCAAGTAGGGGGCGTTTTTACTGAGCAGTTCTTC. This codes for CASSQVGGVFTEQFF. J is TRBJ2-1 and V is TRBV4-1; 7 bases line up with TRBD1. Germline V gene lookup returns CDR1 MGHRA and CDR2 YSYEKL. V was pared by 1 base and J by 9 bases, with 9 bases of the junction left unmatched. The CDR3 has 15 residues.

The chain carries TRBV7-9 and TRBJ2-7; 8 nucleotides agree with TRBD1. The germline CDR1 and CDR2 sequences are SEHNR and FQNEAQ (reference sequence). This CDR3 is built from 16 residues. The V gene end was trimmed by 2 bases and the J gene end by 0 bases; junction bases not matched to a gene: 6. The CDR3 region has the DNA TGTGCCAGCAGCTTACAGGGGGCCCACCCCTCCTACGAGCAGTACTTC. This codes for CASSLQGAHPSYEQYF.

V usage is TRBV30 and J usage is TRBJ1-1; TRBD1 might be the D (5 bases). CDR3 length: 14 residues. Germline V gene data show CDR1 as GTSNPN and CDR2 as SVGIG (reference sequence). CDR3 nucleotides: TGTGCTGCGTCGGAGGGCGGGGCGACCACTGAAGCTTTCTTT. Its translation is CAASEGGATTEAFF.